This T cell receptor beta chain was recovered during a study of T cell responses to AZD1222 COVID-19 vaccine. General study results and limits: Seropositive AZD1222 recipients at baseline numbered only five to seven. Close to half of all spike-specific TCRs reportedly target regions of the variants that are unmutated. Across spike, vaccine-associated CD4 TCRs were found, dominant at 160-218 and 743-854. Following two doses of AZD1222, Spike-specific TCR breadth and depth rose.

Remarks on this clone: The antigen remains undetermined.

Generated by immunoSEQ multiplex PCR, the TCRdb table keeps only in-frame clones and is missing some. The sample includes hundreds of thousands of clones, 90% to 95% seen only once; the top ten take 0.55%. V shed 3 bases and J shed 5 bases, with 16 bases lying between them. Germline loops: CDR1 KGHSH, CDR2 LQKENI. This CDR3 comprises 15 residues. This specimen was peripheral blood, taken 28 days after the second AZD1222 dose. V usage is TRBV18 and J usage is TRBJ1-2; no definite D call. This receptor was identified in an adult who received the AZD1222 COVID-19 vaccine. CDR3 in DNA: TGTGCCAGCTCACCCGCGGGTGCTCGGGAGTATGGCTACACCTTC. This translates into CASSPAGAREYGYTF.